These 27 T cell receptor beta chains share one sample of origin, sequenced in a study of T cell repertoires in cytomegalovirus infection. TCRdb re-derived calls from the reads in MiXCR, one entry per CDR3 protein. Of 150,000 to 200,000 distinct CDR3 sequences detected, about 20% appear once; the ten largest clones hold just under 3%. The specimen was PBMCs. The source is a human donor in good health (CMV status not recorded). Some clones in this sample may be carry-over from other donors' samples.

This clonotype has at least ten counts. V and J are TRBV7-2 and TRBJ1-5; D gene unclear. The CDR3 length is 15 residues. Germline V lookup: CDR1 SGHTA, CDR2 FQGNSA. Trimming cost V 5 bases and J 2 bases, with 13 bases left between them. The CDR3 sequence: CASSPAGRGNQPQHF. The CDR3 bases are TGTGCCAGCAGCCCCGCTGGGAGGGGCAATCAGCCCCAGCATTTT.

There are many counts of this clonotype. The J gene is TRBJ2-2, the V gene TRBV7-8, with D unclear. There are 17 residues in the CDR3. Germline V gives CDR1 SGHVS, CDR2 FQNEAQ. The V end lost 2 bases, the J end lost 7 bases, and 20 bases lay between the germline ends. The CDR3 DNA is TGTGCCAGCAGCTTAAGGACCCCAGGCCCCCTCGGCGGGGAGCTGTTTTTT. Translation: CASSLRTPGPLGGELFF.

This clonotype was seen ten or more times. In DNA, the CDR3 is TGTGCCAGCAGCTACATGTCCGGGACTAGCGCTTACAATGAGCAGTTCTTC. Protein: CASSYMSGTSAYNEQFF. The chain links TRBV7-2 to TRBJ2-1; TRBD2 aligns across 10 bases. V gave up 4 bases and J gave up 4 bases; unmatched junction bases: 10. The germline V gene has CDR1 SGHTA and CDR2 FQGNSA. This CDR3 has 17 residues.

This clonotype was seen repeatedly, ten times or more. The chain employs TRBV14 and TRBJ2-1; no clear D. Trimming removed 0 bases at V and 8 bases at J, with 8 bases between. The CDR3 covers 13 residues. The germline V gene encodes CDR1 SGHDN and CDR2 FVKESK. Written as DNA, the CDR3 is TGTGCCAGCAGCCAAGATCTCCGCGATGAGCAGTTCTTC. Its translation is CASSQDLRDEQFF. The whole variable domain, remainder taken from reference TRBV14 and TRBJ2-1, is EAGVTQFPSHSVIEKGQTVTLRCDPISGHDNLYWYRRVMGKEIKFLLHFVKESKQDESGMPNNRFLAERTGGTYSTLKVQPAELEDSGVYFCASSQDLRDEQFFGPGTRLTVL.

This clonotype was found a few times. The J gene is TRBJ2-7, the V gene TRBV5-4; TRBD1 matches 7 bases. Germline V gives CDR1 SGHNT, CDR2 YYREEE (reference sequence). The junction had 3 bases not matched to a gene; V was cut back by 4 bases and J by 2 bases. This CDR3 is 13 amino acids long. In nucleotides, the CDR3 is TGTGCCAGCAGCGCCGGGACAGCCTACGAGCAGTACTTC. Residues: CASSAGTAYEQYF.

This chain joins TRBV5-5 and TRBJ2-1, with 8 nucleotides matching TRBD2. This CDR3 is 16 amino acids long. Germline V lookup: CDR1 SGHKS, CDR2 YYEKEE (reference sequence). The ends lost 1 base at V and 2 bases at J; junction bases unmatched: 5. CDR3 residues: CASSLSVSGAYNEQFF. Here the CDR3 DNA reads TGTGCCAGCAGCTTGTCGGTTAGCGGGGCCTACAATGAGCAGTTCTTC.

This sequence joins TRBV5-6 and TRBJ2-1; D may be TRBD1 or TRBD2 (6 bases each). CDR3 length: 13 amino acids. The V gene lost 8 bases and the J gene lost 5 bases, with 14 bases spanning the gap. Germline CDR1 reads SGHDT; CDR2 reads YYEEEE. CDR3 sequence: CASSRGPDNEQFF. The CDR3 DNA follows: TGTGCCAGTTCTCGGGGGCCGGACAATGAGCAGTTCTTC. Filled out from reference TRBV5-6 and TRBJ2-1, the complete variable domain reads DAGVTQSPTHLIKTRGQQVTLRCSPKSGHDTVSWYQQALGQGPQFIFQYYEEEERQRGNFPDRFSGHQFPNYSSELNVNALLLGDSALYLCASSRGPDNEQFFGPGTRLTVL.

Ten or more counts support this clonotype. The chain combines TRBV7-2 with TRBJ1-1; D might be TRBD1 (5 bases). The CDR3 consists of 14 residues. Trimming took 6 bases from V and 0 from J, leaving 11 bases between them. Germline V lookup: CDR1 SGHTA, CDR2 FQGNSA. CDR3 DNA: TGTGCCAGCAGACAACGACAGATGAACACTGAAGCTTTCTTT. It encodes CASRQRQMNTEAFF.

The chain couples TRBV7-9 to TRBJ2-7; the D is unclear. Looked up from germline, CDR1 is SEHNR and CDR2 is FQNEAQ (reference sequence). The V gene lost 0 bases and the J gene lost 6 bases, with 6 bases spanning the gap. The CDR3 is 12 residues long. CDR3 bases: TGTGCCAGCAGCTTAGCGGGGTTCGAGCAGTACTTC. Translated: CASSLAGFEQYF.

This clonotype was recorded at least ten times. The J gene is TRBJ2-1, the V gene TRBV6-2 or TRBV6-3, with 14 bases matching TRBD2. The CDR3 extends over 14 amino acids. Trimming removed 10 bases from V and 5 bases from J; junction bases left unmatched: 4. Germline V CDR1 and CDR2: MNHEY, SVGEGT. CDR3 in amino acids: CATRTSGRNNEQFF. Written as DNA, the CDR3 is TGTGCCACCCGGACTAGCGGGAGGAACAATGAGCAGTTCTTC.

This clonotype was counted once. The rearrangement joins TRBV2 to TRBJ2-2; TRBD1 might be the D (5 bases). Per the germline V gene, CDR1 is SNHLY and CDR2 is FYNNEI. Trimming removed 6 bases at V and 6 bases at J, with 14 bases between. The CDR3 spans 14 residues. CDR3 region: CASSIAGAPGELFF. The CDR3, as DNA: TGTGCCAGCAGCATAGCTGGGGCACCCGGGGAGCTGTTTTTT.

This clonotype came up a few times. This chain links TRBV20-1 with TRBJ1-1, with TRBD1 as a possible D gene (6 bases). CDR3 size: 14 residues. Per germline, CDR1 DFQATT and CDR2 SNEGSKA (reference sequence). V gave up 0 bases and J gave up 6 bases, with 14 bases separating them. The CDR3 region has the DNA TGCAGTGCTAGAGATCGCGGGGGGCGGGCTGAAGCTTTCTTT. Translated, it gives CSARDRGGRAEAFF.

This clonotype was observed at least ten times. The chain couples TRBV18 to TRBJ2-2; 7 bases align to TRBD2. Trimming at V came to 3 bases and at J to 4 bases, leaving 8 bases not matched to a gene. The CDR3 loop spans 16 amino acids. CDR1 and CDR2 from the germline V gene are KGHSH and LQKENI. As DNA, the CDR3 is TGTGCCAGCTCACCGGACGGGAGGACGCGCACCGGGGAGCTGTTTTTT. Encoded protein: CASSPDGRTRTGELFF.

Written as DNA, the CDR3 is TGTGCCACCAGCTCAGCCAACAGGGCCGGCTACACCTTC. Its protein is CATSSANRAGYTF. V usage is TRBV15 and J usage is TRBJ1-2; TRBD1 might be the D (6 bases). CDR1 is LNHNV, CDR2 YYDKDF, per germline (reference sequence). Trimming took off 5 bases at V and 8 bases at J, with 15 bases between the two ends. The CDR3 extends over 13 amino acids. The variable domain in full, completed from reference TRBV15 and TRBJ1-2, reads DAMVIQNPRYQVTQFGKPVTLSCSQTLNHNVMYWYQQKSSQAPKLLFHYYDKDFNNEADTPDNFQSRRPNTSFCFLDIRSPGLGDTAMYLCATSSANRAGYTFGSGTRLTVV.

This clonotype was counted a few times. V gene TRBV20-1 combines with J gene TRBJ1-1; D not certain. From germline, CDR1 is DFQATT and CDR2 SNEGSKA (reference sequence). V lost 2 bases and J lost 0, with 7 bases in between. This CDR3 region has 13 residues. For the CDR3, the DNA is TGCAGTGCTAGATTGGCGGTGAACACTGAAGCTTTCTTT. Its protein product is CSARLAVNTEAFF.

The genes are TRBV20-1 and TRBJ2-5; weak D call: TRBD1 (7 bases). Looked up from germline, CDR1 is DFQATT and CDR2 is SNEGSKA (reference sequence). Trimming left V 8 bases short and J 4 bases short, with 26 bases between. The CDR3 runs to 16 residues. The CDR3 sequence: CSQGGRGVSVGETQYF. In DNA, the CDR3 is TGCAGTCAGGGGGGCAGGGGGGTCTCAGTGGGAGAGACCCAGTACTTC.

The V and J genes are TRBV12-3 or TRBV12-4 and TRBJ2-3; 9 bases align to TRBD2. The CDR3 covers 14 residues. The junction had 6 bases not matched to a gene; V was cut back by 5 bases and J by 6 bases. CDR3 sequence (DNA): TGTGCCAGCAGTAATAGCGGGAGAGGTGATACGCAGTATTTT. Translation: CASSNSGRGDTQYF.

This chain uses TRBV5-6 with TRBJ1-2; 7 bases are a match to TRBD1. This CDR3 has 15 amino acids. Per the germline V gene, CDR1 is SGHDT and CDR2 is YYEEEE. V lost 3 bases to trimming and J lost 7 bases; unmatched junction nucleotides: 12. CDR3 sequence (DNA): TGTGCCAGCAGCTGGGACAGAAGCTCTCTGCTTGGCTACACCTTC. It yields the protein CASSWDRSSLLGYTF.

This clonotype was detected ten times or more. The rearrangement links TRBV6-5 to TRBJ1-2; no definite D call. V shed 5 bases and J shed 3 bases, with 16 bases lying between them. This CDR3 is built from 15 residues. CDR1 and CDR2 (germline): MNHEY, SVGAGI. This chain's CDR3 is CASSQQERRDYGYTF. For the CDR3, the DNA is TGTGCCAGCAGTCAGCAGGAACGAAGGGACTATGGCTACACCTTC.

This clonotype was counted between two and nine times. V is TRBV29-1 and J is TRBJ2-1; no clear D gene. V lost 6 bases and J 0 bases, leaving 15 bases between the germline ends. Looked up from germline, CDR1 is SQVTM and CDR2 is ANQGSEA. The CDR3 totals 15 residues. As DNA, the CDR3 is TGCAGCGTGAGCTTGAGGTTCTCCTCCTACAATGAGCAGTTCTTC. Residues: CSVSLRFSSYNEQFF.

This clonotype was seen a few times. This chain links TRBV28 with TRBJ2-5; TRBD1 agrees at 7 bases. The V gene's germline CDR1 is MDHEN and CDR2 SYDVKM. The CDR3 extends over 13 amino acids. The V segment lost 6 bases and the J segment 1 base; nucleotides outside the gene matches: 2. CDR3 DNA: TGTGCCAGCAGACAGGGGTTCCAAGAGACCCAGTACTTC. Amino acids: CASRQGFQETQYF. Using reference TRBV28 and TRBJ2-5 for the parts outside the CDR3, the full variable domain is DVKVTQSSRYLVKRTGEKVFLECVQDMDHENMFWYRQDPGLGLRLIYFSYDVKMKEKGDIPEGYSVSREKKERFSLILESASTNQTSMYLCASRQGFQETQYFGPGTRLLVL.

This clonotype was observed at least ten times. The genes are TRBV12-3 or TRBV12-4 and TRBJ2-6; the D is unclear. The CDR3 contains 20 residues. V dropped 0 bases and J dropped 0 bases, with 18 bases sitting between them. The CDR3 spells CASSLARLGQLLSGANVLTF. In DNA form, the CDR3 reads TGTGCCAGCAGTTTAGCACGGCTAGGCCAGCTGCTCTCTGGGGCCAACGTCCTGACTTTC.

The DNA of the CDR3 is TGTGCCAGCGTCACCAGGCCCGGAGGCAATGAGCAGTTCTTC. It codes for CASVTRPGGNEQFF. The genes are TRBV6-2 or TRBV6-3 and TRBJ2-1; tentative D call: TRBD2 (5 bases). This CDR3 spans 14 amino acids. V was clipped by 8 bases and J by 6 bases, with 17 bases between them. CDR1 and CDR2 (germline): MNHEY, SVGEGT.

This clonotype was counted between two and nine times. This chain uses TRBV7-3 with TRBJ2-1; D call uncertain. Germline values: CDR1 SGHTA, CDR2 FQGTGA. V dropped 5 bases and J dropped 6 bases, with 11 bases sitting between them. There are 13 residues in the CDR3. The CDR3 coding sequence is TGTGCCAGCAGCCCCCGGAACCGCAATGAGCAGTTCTTC. It codes for CASSPRNRNEQFF.

The CDR3 protein is CSATSFKGGAYNEQFF. In DNA form, the CDR3 reads TGCAGTGCCACTTCCTTTAAAGGAGGTGCTTACAATGAGCAGTTCTTC. V and J are TRBV20-1 and TRBJ2-1; D may be TRBD2 (5 bases). The CDR3 is made up of 16 amino acids. The V gene lost 6 bases and the J gene lost 4 bases, with 22 bases spanning the gap. CDR1 and CDR2 from the germline V gene are DFQATT and SNEGSKA (reference sequence).

Of note for this clonotype: A single base separates this from a much larger clone, so it may be a read error. The chain links TRBV7-2 to TRBJ1-1; D not resolved. Germline CDR1 and CDR2: SGHTA and FQGNSA. The CDR3 is 13 residues long. This chain's CDR3 is CVSSFTVNAEAFF. The CDR3 DNA is TGTGTCAGCAGCTTTACGGTCAACGCTGAAGCTTTCTTT.

This clonotype appeared a few times. V is TRBV7-6 and J is TRBJ2-2; a possible D gene is TRBD2 (5 bases). Germline CDR1 and CDR2: SGHVS and FNYEAQ. Trimming pared 2 bases from V and 5 bases from J, leaving 12 bases between. The CDR3 loop spans 15 amino acids. CDR3 in amino acids: CASSLSPSYTGELFF. The DNA of the CDR3 is TGTGCCAGCAGCTTATCGCCTAGCTATACCGGGGAGCTGTTTTTT.